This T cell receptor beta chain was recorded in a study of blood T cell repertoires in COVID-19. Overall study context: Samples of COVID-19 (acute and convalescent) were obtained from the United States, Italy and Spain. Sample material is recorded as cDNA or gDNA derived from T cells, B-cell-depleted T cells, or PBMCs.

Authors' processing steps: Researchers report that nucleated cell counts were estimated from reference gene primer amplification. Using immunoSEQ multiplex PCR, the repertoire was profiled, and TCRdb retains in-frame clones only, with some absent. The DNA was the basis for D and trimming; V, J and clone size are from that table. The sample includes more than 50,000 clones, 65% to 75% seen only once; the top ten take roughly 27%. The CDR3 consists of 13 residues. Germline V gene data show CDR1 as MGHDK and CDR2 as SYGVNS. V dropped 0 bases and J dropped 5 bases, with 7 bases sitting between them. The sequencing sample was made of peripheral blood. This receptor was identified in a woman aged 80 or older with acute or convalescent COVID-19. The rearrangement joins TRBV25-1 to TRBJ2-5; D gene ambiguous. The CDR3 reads CASSEYGIETQYF. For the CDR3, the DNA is TGTGCCAGCAGTGAATACGGTATCGAGACCCAGTACTTC.